These T cell receptor beta chains were read from a single sample in a study of T cells after yellow fever vaccination. TCRdb re-called the 5' RACE reads with MiXCR, one entry per CDR3 protein. Among over 300,000 distinct CDR3 sequences listed, approximately 3.9% were seen once. Sequenced here: PBMCs, sampled on the day of the yellow fever booster vaccination. The receptors originated from a man younger than 30 who received the YFV17D yellow fever vaccine. The CDR3 runs from the conserved cysteine through the conserved F or W. Fields, in order: clone size, V gene, J gene, D gene, CDR3 DNA, CDR3 protein. A D gene is named only where the DNA matches it firmly. The size of a clone is reported for some rows only, either as once, few or many, or as a class for expanded clones.

size: few; V: TRBV5-1; J: TRBJ1-2; D: TRBD1; DNA: TGCGCCAGCAGCTTGGAACCCGCCCAGGGGGCTTTCTATGGCTACACCTTC; CDR3: CASSLEPAQGAFYGYTF
size: few; V: TRBV4-3; J: TRBJ2-3; D: NA; DNA: TGCGCCAGCAGCCAGAAGGAGGGCTGGAGCGATACGCAGTATTTT; CDR3: CASSQKEGWSDTQYF
size: many; V: TRBV5-1; J: TRBJ1-5; D: TRBD1; DNA: TGCGCCAGCAGCTTGGATCCACAGGGGGACAGCGGAAATCAGCCCCAGCATTTT; CDR3: CASSLDPQGDSGNQPQHF
size: NA; V: TRBV4-1; J: TRBJ2-1; D: TRBD2; DNA: TGCGCCAGCAGCCAAGAGAGGTGGCTAGCGGGGCGTGATGAGCAGTTCTTC; CDR3: CASSQERWLAGRDEQFF
size: NA; V: TRBV7-2; J: TRBJ2-3; D: NA; DNA: TGTGCCAGCAGCTCACAGGGCCTGACGAGCACAGATACGCAGTATTTT; CDR3: CASSSQGLTSTDTQYF
size: many; V: TRBV7-2; J: TRBJ2-2; D: NA; DNA: TGTGCCAGCAGTCGCGACTACACCACCGGGGAGCTGTTTTTT; CDR3: CASSRDYTTGELFF
size: many; V: TRBV4-3; J: TRBJ2-4; D: TRBD1; DNA: TGCGCCAGCAGCCAAGAACCCACTGGGACAGGGGGCTCGTCCAAAAACATTCAGTACTTC; CDR3: CASSQEPTGTGGSSKNIQYF
size: NA; V: TRBV29-1; J: TRBJ2-5; D: NA; DNA: TGCAGCGTTTTAGCGTACCTTGGGACCCAGTACTTC; CDR3: CSVLAYLGTQYF
size: many; V: TRBV11-2; J: TRBJ1-6; D: TRBD1; DNA: TGTGCCAGCAGCTTACACTACGGGACAGGGGGAAATTCACCCCTCCACTTT; CDR3: CASSLHYGTGGNSPLHF
size: NA; V: TRBV12-3/TRBV12-4; J: TRBJ2-7; D: NA; DNA: TGTGCCAGCAGTTTATTGGGGGGGGGCGCCAGGGTCTCTGGGGAGCAGTACTTC; CDR3: CASSLLGGGARVSGEQYF
size: few; V: TRBV5-1; J: TRBJ2-5; D: TRBD2; DNA: TGCGCCAGCCGAAGATTGCCTAGCGGGGGATACCAAGAGACCCAGTACTTC; CDR3: CASRRLPSGGYQETQYF
size: many; V: TRBV6-6; J: TRBJ1-3; D: NA; DNA: TGTGCCAGCAGGCCAGGAAACACCATATATTTT; CDR3: CASRPGNTIYF
size: NA; V: TRBV27; J: TRBJ2-1; D: TRBD1; DNA: TGTGCCAGCAGTTACGACAGGGCGAATGAGCAGTTCTTC; CDR3: CASSYDRANEQFF
size: NA; V: TRBV19; J: TRBJ1-1; D: NA; DNA: TGTGCCAGTAAGGGCAACCTCGGCGACACTGAAGCTTTCTTT; CDR3: CASKGNLGDTEAFF
size: many; V: TRBV7-8; J: TRBJ1-1; D: NA; DNA: TGTGCCAGCAGCCTGCTGATAACCGACAGAATTGAAGCTTTCTTT; CDR3: CASSLLITDRIEAFF
size: NA; V: TRBV23-1; J: TRBJ2-3; D: NA; DNA: TGCGCCAGCAGTCAATCTCTAAGGACGGGTGGCACAGATACGCAGTATTTT; CDR3: CASSQSLRTGGTDTQYF
size: many; V: TRBV10-3; J: TRBJ2-7; D: NA; DNA: TGTGCCATCAGTGACCCCGAGGGGACCTACGAGCAGTACTTC; CDR3: CAISDPEGTYEQYF
size: many; V: TRBV27; J: TRBJ1-1; D: NA; DNA: TGTGCCAGCAGTTTAGCCGGACCGCTGAACACTGAAGCTTTCTTT; CDR3: CASSLAGPLNTEAFF
size: few; V: TRBV10-3; J: TRBJ1-1; D: NA; DNA: TGTGCCATCAGTGAGTCGTCGACGGCCCTCACTGAAGCTTTCTTT; CDR3: CAISESSTALTEAFF
size: NA; V: TRBV4-2; J: TRBJ2-7; D: NA; DNA: TGTGCCAGCAGCCAAGGGCGACCGGGGGACGAGCAGTACTTC; CDR3: CASSQGRPGDEQYF
size: many; V: TRBV29-1; J: TRBJ1-3; D: NA; DNA: TGCAGCGTTGCCGAGGCGGGAAACACCATATATTTT; CDR3: CSVAEAGNTIYF
size: many; V: TRBV5-1; J: TRBJ2-3; D: NA; DNA: TGCGCCAGCAGCTTGGGACTAGTAACAGATACGCAGTATTTT; CDR3: CASSLGLVTDTQYF
size: NA; V: TRBV7-2; J: TRBJ1-1; D: NA; DNA: TGTGCCAGCAGCTTAGGTGCAGGGAGGGCTGAAGCTTTCTTT; CDR3: CASSLGAGRAEAFF
size: NA; V: TRBV2; J: TRBJ2-3; D: NA; DNA: TGTGCCAGCAGCCCCGGGGAGGTTACGCAGTATTTT; CDR3: CASSPGEVTQYF
size: NA; V: TRBV5-1; J: TRBJ2-3; D: NA; DNA: TGCGCCAGCAGCTTGAAGGGACGTGGATCTAGCAGTTGGGTGGTCACAGATACGCAGTATTTT; CDR3: CASSLKGRGSSSWVVTDTQYF
size: few; V: TRBV7-6; J: TRBJ1-4; D: NA; DNA: TGTGCCAGCAGCTACGGTGGAGGGGGGAATGAAAAACTGTTTTTT; CDR3: CASSYGGGGNEKLFF
size: many; V: TRBV7-8; J: TRBJ2-7; D: TRBD2; DNA: TGTGCCAGCAGCGGACCGGGACTAGCGGGGTACGAGCAGTACTTC; CDR3: CASSGPGLAGYEQYF
size: many; V: TRBV7-9; J: TRBJ2-7; D: NA; DNA: TGTGCCAGCAGCTTTAAGAGTTCTGACGAGCAGTACTTC; CDR3: CASSFKSSDEQYF
size: NA; V: TRBV4-2; J: TRBJ2-5; D: TRBD2; DNA: TGTGCCAGCAGCCCCGAACTAGCGGGGAACCAAGAGACCCAGTACTTC; CDR3: CASSPELAGNQETQYF
size: many; V: TRBV24-1; J: TRBJ1-1; D: NA; DNA: TGTGCCACCAGTGATTACACTGAAGCTTTCTTT; CDR3: CATSDYTEAFF
size: NA; V: TRBV6-1; J: TRBJ2-3; D: NA; DNA: TGTGCCAGCAGTGCGTACAGGGAAACAGATACGCAGTATTTT; CDR3: CASSAYRETDTQYF
size: NA; V: TRBV7-2; J: TRBJ2-5; D: TRBD2; DNA: TGTGCCAGCACCAGCGGGGGTCGGGGAAGTCGAGAGACCCAGTACTTC; CDR3: CASTSGGRGSRETQYF
size: few; V: TRBV7-2; J: TRBJ1-2; D: NA; DNA: TGTGCCAGCAGCCCCACGCGACGGACGGTAGCTAACTATGGCTACACCTTC; CDR3: CASSPTRRTVANYGYTF
size: NA; V: TRBV6-6; J: TRBJ2-2; D: NA; DNA: TGTGCCAGCAGCTATTATGACAGGAACACCGGGGAGCTGTTTTTT; CDR3: CASSYYDRNTGELFF
size: few; V: TRBV20-1; J: TRBJ2-7; D: NA; DNA: TGCAGCGCCAGGAAGGCCCAGACAAACTACGAGCAGTACTTC; CDR3: CSARKAQTNYEQYF
size: many; V: TRBV28; J: TRBJ1-4; D: NA; DNA: TGTGCCAGCAGTCTCAGGGGAAGGGATGAAAAACTGTTTTTT; CDR3: CASSLRGRDEKLFF
size: few; V: TRBV6-5; J: TRBJ2-3; D: NA; DNA: TGTGCCAGCAGTAAAGTAGCGAGGACAGATACGCAGTATTTT; CDR3: CASSKVARTDTQYF
size: many; V: TRBV5-5; J: TRBJ1-4; D: NA; DNA: TGTGCCAGCGGCGAATTGGGGAATGAAAAACTGTTTTTT; CDR3: CASGELGNEKLFF
size: NA; V: TRBV19; J: TRBJ2-5; D: NA; DNA: TGTGCCAGTAGTACCCGGGACAACCAAGAGACCCAGTACTTC; CDR3: CASSTRDNQETQYF
size: NA; V: TRBV12-3/TRBV12-4; J: TRBJ2-2; D: NA; DNA: TGTGCCAGCAGTTTATCCAGGGGATATAACACCGGGGAGCTGTTTTTT; CDR3: CASSLSRGYNTGELFF
size: many; V: TRBV12-3/TRBV12-4; J: TRBJ2-4; D: NA; DNA: TGTGCCAGCAGTTTAGCCCGCCTTGGGCAAAACATTCAGTACTTC; CDR3: CASSLARLGQNIQYF
size: many; V: TRBV27; J: TRBJ2-1; D: TRBD1; DNA: TGTGCCAGCAGCAACAGGGGGCTGGATGAGCAGTTCTTC; CDR3: CASSNRGLDEQFF
size: few; V: TRBV5-6; J: TRBJ2-1; D: NA; DNA: TGTGCCAGCAGCTTGGCTTGGGGTGGTTCCTACAATGAGCAGTTCTTC; CDR3: CASSLAWGGSYNEQFF
size: NA; V: TRBV12-3/TRBV12-4; J: TRBJ2-3; D: NA; DNA: TGTGCCAGCAGCCGAAGCTGGGCGCAGTATTTT; CDR3: CASSRSWAQYF
size: few; V: TRBV4-3; J: TRBJ2-2; D: TRBD1; DNA: TGCGCCAGCAGCCAGAACTTCCGGGACAGAGACACCGGGGAGCTGTTTTTT; CDR3: CASSQNFRDRDTGELFF
size: many; V: TRBV5-6; J: TRBJ1-1; D: NA; DNA: TGTGCCAGCAGCCCTAGGTGGGGGGTCGGCACTGAAGCTTTCTTT; CDR3: CASSPRWGVGTEAFF
size: NA; V: TRBV20-1; J: TRBJ1-5; D: NA; DNA: TGCAGTGCTAGGGGAGAGGGCAATCAGCCCCAGCATTTT; CDR3: CSARGEGNQPQHF